This TCR beta chain was captured by sequencing in a study of response to subunit inactivated influenza vaccine. This clonotype was seen a few times. Its antigen is as yet unknown. The study, taken as a whole, reports: It was the authors' suggestion that each seasonal influenza vaccination recruits few new T cells.

TCRdb re-called the RT-PCR reads with MiXCR, one entry per CDR3 protein. Among 150,000 to 200,000 distinct CDR3 sequences listed, approximately 12% were seen once. This sample was also put to use in a study of T cells expressing NK-cell markers. That report adds: 5'RACE template switching with UMIs produced the TCR beta cDNA. It was sorted CD3+CD56+NKG2C+, CD3+CD56+NKG2C- and CD3+CD56-NKG2C+ T cells that supplied the TCR beta repertoires.

The source was CD8+ T cells sorted from PBMCs, collected roughly 13 days after vaccination. This sequence originates from a middle-aged man who received an inactivated influenza vaccine.

CDR3 amino acids: CASSLSSRSEAFF. The DNA of the CDR3 is TGTGCCAGCAGTTTATCATCTAGATCTGAAGCTTTCTTT. V and J are TRBV27 and TRBJ1-1; no firm D call. Germline V gene data show CDR1 as MNHEY and CDR2 as SMNVEV (reference sequence). This CDR3 region has 13 residues. V dropped 0 bases and J dropped 6 bases, with 8 bases sitting between them.